This T cell receptor (beta chain) was obtained from a study of blood T cell repertoires in COVID-19. Libraries were prepared by immunoSEQ multiplex PCR; TCRdb keeps only in-frame clonotypes and omits some of them. The repertoire holds some 140,000 clones, with less than 90% as singletons. The CDR3 sequence is 12 residues long. Germline CDR1 is LNHDA and CDR2 is SQIVND (reference sequence). V dropped 0 bases and J dropped 11 bases, with 8 bases sitting between them. The sequence was collected from a man aged 40-49 years with acute COVID-19. V gene TRBV19 combines with J gene TRBJ1-5, with D possibly matching TRBD1 (6 bases). The specimen sequenced was PBMCs or T cells enriched from blood (not recorded which). This CDR3 is CASSIETGAQHF. The CDR3 nucleotides are TGTGCCAGTAGTATAGAGACAGGTGCCCAGCATTTT.